A selection of T cell receptor beta chains follows, all from one sample in a study of OX40 agonist ivuxolimab in advanced cancers. Only in-frame clones appear in the TCRdb table, and some are missing; sequencing was by immunoSEQ multiplex PCR. Among roughly 100,000 clones, around four fifths were seen once, and the ten largest hold roughly 1.1%. This sample comprised CD4+ or CD8+ T cells sorted from blood, obtained in a trial of the OX40 agonist ivuxolimab. These receptors were collected from an adult with an advanced solid tumor such as melanoma, head and neck, liver or kidney cancer. CDR3s include the opening cysteine and the closing phenylalanine or tryptophan. The order of the fields is J gene, D gene, CDR3 length, V gene, clone size, CDR3 protein, CDR3 DNA. A D gene is named only where the DNA matches it firmly. Only some rows state a clone size, as once, few, many or a class for expanded clones.

j_gene: TRBJ2-3
d_gene: TRBD1
len: 15
v_gene: TRBV7-6
abundance: -
CDR3aa: CASSSSTGATDTQYF
CDR3nt: TGTGCCAGCAGCTCCTCGACAGGGGCCACAGATACGCAGTATTTT

j_gene: TRBJ1-3
d_gene: -
len: 11
v_gene: TRBV20-1
abundance: -
CDR3aa: CSGQSSNTIYF
CDR3nt: TGCAGCGGACAGTCCTCGAACACCATATATTTT

j_gene: TRBJ2-5
d_gene: TRBD2
len: 15
v_gene: TRBV6-6
abundance: -
CDR3aa: CASSFAGGGQETQYF
CDR3nt: TGTGCCAGCAGTTTTGCCGGGGGGGGCCAAGAGACCCAGTACTTC

j_gene: TRBJ2-6
d_gene: -
len: 15
v_gene: TRBV7-5
abundance: -
CDR3aa: CVRSLGGTGANVLTF
CDR3nt: TGTGTCAGAAGCTTAGGGGGTACCGGGGCCAACGTCCTGACTTTC

j_gene: TRBJ1-6
d_gene: TRBD1
len: 15
v_gene: TRBV28
abundance: -
CDR3aa: CASRPQLTGDSPLHF
CDR3nt: TGTGCCAGCAGACCCCAATTGACAGGGGATTCACCCCTCCACTTT

j_gene: TRBJ1-6
d_gene: -
len: 15
v_gene: TRBV11-2
abundance: -
CDR3aa: CASSLGRGSGSPLHF
CDR3nt: TGTGCCAGCAGCTTAGGAAGGGGGAGCGGTTCACCCCTCCACTTT

j_gene: TRBJ1-2
d_gene: TRBD1
len: 14
v_gene: TRBV5-1
abundance: -
CDR3aa: CASSTTTGGGGYTF
CDR3nt: TGCGCCAGCAGCACCACCACAGGGGGCGGAGGCTACACCTTC

j_gene: TRBJ1-4
d_gene: -
len: 13
v_gene: TRBV6-6
abundance: few
CDR3aa: CASMDTSGEKLFF
CDR3nt: TGTGCCAGCATGGACACGTCCGGTGAAAAACTGTTTTTT

j_gene: TRBJ1-2
d_gene: TRBD1
len: 16
v_gene: TRBV18
abundance: -
CDR3aa: CASSSGTGLPNYGYTF
CDR3nt: TGTGCCAGCTCGTCCGGGACAGGGTTGCCTAACTATGGCTACACCTTC

j_gene: TRBJ1-6
d_gene: TRBD1
len: 16
v_gene: TRBV11-2
abundance: -
CDR3aa: CASSLGGQGSGSPLHF
CDR3nt: TGTGCCAGCAGCTTAGGCGGACAGGGAAGTGGTTCACCCCTCCACTTT

j_gene: TRBJ2-3
d_gene: TRBD2
len: 15
v_gene: TRBV19
abundance: -
CDR3aa: CASRNGGGVTDTQYF
CDR3nt: TGTGCCAGTAGGAATGGGGGGGGTGTCACAGATACGCAGTATTTT

j_gene: TRBJ2-5
d_gene: TRBD1
len: 15
v_gene: TRBV5-1
abundance: -
CDR3aa: CASSSYRGRGETQYF
CDR3nt: TGCGCCAGCAGCTCCTACAGGGGGCGCGGGGAGACCCAGTACTTC

j_gene: TRBJ2-2
d_gene: -
len: 15
v_gene: TRBV5-1
abundance: -
CDR3aa: CASSLVPKSTGELFF
CDR3nt: TGCGCCAGCAGCTTGGTCCCAAAATCCACCGGGGAGCTGTTTTTT

j_gene: TRBJ2-3
d_gene: -
len: 13
v_gene: TRBV19
abundance: -
CDR3aa: CASSPLSRNTQYF
CDR3nt: TGTGCCAGTAGCCCCCTATCGAGGAATACGCAGTATTTT

j_gene: TRBJ1-6
d_gene: -
len: 13
v_gene: TRBV27
abundance: -
CDR3aa: CASSRVGDSPLHF
CDR3nt: TGTGCCAGCTCCAGGGTGGGGGATTCACCCCTCCACTTT

j_gene: TRBJ2-3
d_gene: -
len: 16
v_gene: TRBV5-6
abundance: -
CDR3aa: CASSLPSWHGTDTQYF
CDR3nt: TGTGCCAGCAGCTTGCCCTCTTGGCACGGTACAGATACGCAGTATTTT

j_gene: TRBJ2-3
d_gene: -
len: 18
v_gene: TRBV4-1
abundance: -
CDR3aa: CASSLILGLDPGPDTQYF
CDR3nt: TGCGCCAGCAGCCTAATTCTGGGGCTCGATCCTGGACCGGATACGCAGTATTTT

j_gene: TRBJ2-1
d_gene: -
len: 12
v_gene: TRBV30
abundance: -
CDR3aa: CAWSREYNEQFF
CDR3nt: TGTGCCTGGAGCAGGGAATACAATGAGCAGTTCTTC

j_gene: TRBJ2-2
d_gene: TRBD1
len: 14
v_gene: TRBV6-6
abundance: -
CDR3aa: CASSLTGGTGELFF
CDR3nt: TGTGCCAGCAGTTTGACAGGGGGCACCGGGGAGCTGTTTTTT

j_gene: TRBJ1-4
d_gene: -
len: 13
v_gene: TRBV7-2
abundance: -
CDR3aa: CASSLEPNEKLFF
CDR3nt: TGTGCCAGCAGCTTAGAACCTAATGAAAAACTGTTTTTT

j_gene: TRBJ2-2
d_gene: -
len: 15
v_gene: TRBV4-2
abundance: -
CDR3aa: CASNHGRGATGELFF
CDR3nt: TGTGCCAGCAACCATGGGCGAGGGGCCACCGGGGAGCTGTTTTTT

j_gene: TRBJ2-5
d_gene: -
len: 15
v_gene: TRBV7-9
abundance: -
CDR3aa: CASSLGQGGKETQYF
CDR3nt: TGTGCCAGCAGCTTAGGTCAGGGCGGAAAAGAGACCCAGTACTTC

j_gene: TRBJ1-2
d_gene: -
len: 13
v_gene: TRBV19
abundance: -
CDR3aa: CATRRTTNYGYTF
CDR3nt: TGTGCCACTAGACGGACAACTAACTATGGCTACACCTTC